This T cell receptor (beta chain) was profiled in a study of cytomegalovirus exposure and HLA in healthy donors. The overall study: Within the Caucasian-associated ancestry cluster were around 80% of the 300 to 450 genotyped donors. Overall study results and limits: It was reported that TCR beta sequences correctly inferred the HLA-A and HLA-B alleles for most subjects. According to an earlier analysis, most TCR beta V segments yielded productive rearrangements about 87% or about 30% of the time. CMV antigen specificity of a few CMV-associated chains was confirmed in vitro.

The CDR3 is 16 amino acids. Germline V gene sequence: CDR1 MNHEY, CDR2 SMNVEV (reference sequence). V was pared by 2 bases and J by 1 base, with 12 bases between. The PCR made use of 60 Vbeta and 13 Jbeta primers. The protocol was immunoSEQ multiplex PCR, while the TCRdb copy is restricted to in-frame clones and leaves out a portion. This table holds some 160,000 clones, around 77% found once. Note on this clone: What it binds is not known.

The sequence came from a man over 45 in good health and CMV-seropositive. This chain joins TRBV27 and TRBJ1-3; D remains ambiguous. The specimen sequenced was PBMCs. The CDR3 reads CASSLAGGRSGNTIYF. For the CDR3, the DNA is TGTGCCAGCAGTTTAGCAGGAGGTAGATCTGGAAACACCATATATTTT.